This T cell receptor beta chain was recorded in a study of identical twins. General observations from the study: Twins' surplus sharing was weaker for beta out-of-frame sequences.

Template switching added a universal primer binding site, and final cDNA carried unique molecular identifiers. MiXCR, applied by TCRdb to the 5' RACE reads, yields one record per CDR3 protein. The data show around 1.7 million distinct CDR3 sequences, around 33% seen once. Details on this clonotype: The antigen remains undetermined. A much larger clone sits a single nucleotide away, making a read error possible.

This TCR was recovered from a newborn girl in good health. What was sequenced was cord blood.

CDR3 amino acids: CASSLGTGLWFF. The CDR3 nucleotides read TGTGCCAGCAGCTTGGGGACAGGGCTTTGGTTCTTC. This rearrangement joins TRBV13 to TRBJ2-1, with TRBD1 matching 9 bases. This CDR3 has 12 residues. CDR1 and CDR2 from the germline V gene are PRHDT and FYEKMQ (reference sequence). V lost 3 bases, J lost 15 bases, and 6 bases stayed unmatched.